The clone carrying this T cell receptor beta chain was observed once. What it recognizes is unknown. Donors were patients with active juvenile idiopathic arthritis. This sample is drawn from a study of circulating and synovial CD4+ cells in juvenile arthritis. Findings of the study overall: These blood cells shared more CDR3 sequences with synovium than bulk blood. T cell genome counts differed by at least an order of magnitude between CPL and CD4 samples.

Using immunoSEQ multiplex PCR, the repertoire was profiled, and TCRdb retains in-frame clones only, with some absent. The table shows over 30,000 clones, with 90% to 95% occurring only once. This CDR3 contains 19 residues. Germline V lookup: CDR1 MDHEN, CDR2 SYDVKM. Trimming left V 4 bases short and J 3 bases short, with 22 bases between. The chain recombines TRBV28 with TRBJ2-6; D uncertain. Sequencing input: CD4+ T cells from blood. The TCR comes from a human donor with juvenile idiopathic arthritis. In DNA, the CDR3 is TGTGCCAGCAGTTCAACCGGCGGCAGTTTTCTTGTTGGGGCCAACGTCCTGACTTTC. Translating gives CASSSTGGSFLVGANVLTF.